The source of this T cell receptor (beta chain) is a study of response to subunit inactivated influenza vaccine. Overall study findings and caveats: The authors suggested that few new T cells are recruited per seasonal influenza vaccination.

TCRdb independently ran MiXCR on the RT-PCR reads; one entry per CDR3 protein. Found here are roughly 650,000 distinct CDR3 sequences, roughly 14% of them singletons; the top ten hold under 14%. As concerns this clonotype: No antigen is known for it.

The V gene's germline CDR1 is LNHNV and CDR2 YYDKDF (reference sequence). With 8 bases removed from V and 3 bases from J, the gap between germline ends came to 12 bases. This CDR3 has 13 residues. This receptor was taken from a man aged 45-65 years who received an inactivated influenza vaccine. The specimen was PBMCs from blood, collected 11 to 12 days after vaccination. V and J are TRBV15 and TRBJ2-3, with D perhaps matching TRBD1 or TRBD2 (6 bases each). The CDR3, as DNA: TGTGCCACCGGGGGGCGTTGGACAGATACGCAGTATTTT. Protein product: CATGGRWTDTQYF.